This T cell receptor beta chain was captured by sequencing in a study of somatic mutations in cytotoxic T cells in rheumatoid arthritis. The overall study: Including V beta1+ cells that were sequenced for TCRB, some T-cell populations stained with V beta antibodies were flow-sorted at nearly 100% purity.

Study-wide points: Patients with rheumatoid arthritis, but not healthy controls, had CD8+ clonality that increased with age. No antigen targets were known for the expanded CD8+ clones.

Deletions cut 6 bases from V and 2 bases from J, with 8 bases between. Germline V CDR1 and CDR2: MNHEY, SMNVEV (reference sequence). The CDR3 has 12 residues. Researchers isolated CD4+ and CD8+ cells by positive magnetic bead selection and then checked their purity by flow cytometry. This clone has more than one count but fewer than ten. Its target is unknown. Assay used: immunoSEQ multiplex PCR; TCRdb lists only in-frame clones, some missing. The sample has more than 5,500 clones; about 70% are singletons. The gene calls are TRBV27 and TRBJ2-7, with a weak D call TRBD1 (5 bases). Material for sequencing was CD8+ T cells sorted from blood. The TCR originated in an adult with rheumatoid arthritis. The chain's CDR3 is CASSDSPYEQYF. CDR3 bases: TGTGCCAGCAGCGACAGTCCCTACGAGCAGTACTTC.